The 24 T cell receptor beta chains given below trace back to one sample, sequenced in a study of blood T cell repertoires in COVID-19. Measured with immunoSEQ multiplex PCR; TCRdb has only the in-frame clones, and not every one. The sample consists of about 140,000 clones, 82% of them appearing once. The specimen sequenced was peripheral blood. These receptors were obtained from a woman older than 75 with acute or convalescent COVID-19.

The chain uses TRBV5-1 and TRBJ2-1; D is possibly TRBD2 (5 bases). From germline, CDR1 is SGHRS and CDR2 YFSETQ. This CDR3 comprises 13 residues. V lost 0 bases and J lost 6, with 7 bases in between. CDR3 region: CASSLDGINEQFF. In DNA form, the CDR3 reads TGCGCCAGCAGCTTGGACGGGATCAATGAGCAGTTCTTC.

The genes are TRBV7-2 and TRBJ2-2, with TRBD1 matching over 10 bases. The CDR3 contains 15 residues. Germline CDR1 and CDR2: SGHTA and FQGNSA. The trim removed 6 bases at V and 6 bases at J, leaving 7 bases unmatched. CDR3 region: CASRRGTGVAGELFF. As DNA, the CDR3 is TGTGCCAGCAGACGAGGGACAGGGGTTGCCGGGGAGCTGTTTTTT.

The chain has TRBV6-5 and TRBJ2-7, with TRBD1 matching over 7 bases. Germline CDR1 MNHEY, CDR2 SVGAGI. The CDR3 runs to 16 residues. The J segment lost 1 base and the V segment lost 2 bases, leaving 8 bases of the junction unmatched. As DNA, the CDR3 is TGTGCCAGCAGTTACACCCGGGACAGCACGTCCTACGAGCAGTACTTC. Its translation: CASSYTRDSTSYEQYF.

The genes are TRBV4-1 and TRBJ1-1, with a possible D match to TRBD1 (5 bases). The CDR3 is 16 amino acids. The ends were cut back, 1 base at V and 11 bases at J, with 23 bases in the middle. Germline V gene sequence: CDR1 MGHRA, CDR2 YSYEKL. CDR3 nucleotides: TGCGCCAGCAGCCAAGCCGCCCTCGGGGGGGTTGGAGAGGCTTTCTTT. The encoded protein is CASSQAALGGVGEAFF.

This clone showed up just a few times. V is TRBV6-6 and J is TRBJ1-4; D ambiguous. The length of the CDR3 is 16 residues. CDR1 is MNHNY, CDR2 SVGAGI, per germline (reference sequence). The V end was cut by 2 bases, the J end by 4 bases, with 14 bases between. The CDR3 DNA follows: TGTGCCAGCAGTTACCCGGGAGGGCCAGATAATGAAAAACTGTTTTTT. This codes for CASSYPGGPDNEKLFF.

This clone appeared a few times. The chain is built from TRBV20-1 and TRBJ2-7, with D possibly matching TRBD2 (5 bases). The CDR3 totals 10 residues. CDR1 is DFQATT and CDR2 is SNEGSKA in the germline V gene (reference sequence). The V and J ends lost 6 bases and 3 bases respectively, with 6 bases between them. CDR3 sequence reads: CSAGGYEQYF. CDR3 sequence (DNA): TGCAGTGCCGGAGGCTACGAGCAGTACTTC.

V is TRBV2 and J is TRBJ1-3, with D unclear. V was pared by 2 bases and J by 4 bases, with 6 bases between. CDR1 and CDR2 (germline): SNHLY, FYNNEI. The CDR3 has 13 residues. The DNA of the CDR3 is TGTGCCAGCAGTGAAAACACGGGAAACACCATATATTTT. Protein sequence: CASSENTGNTIYF. Full variable domain (rest looked up from reference TRBV2 and TRBJ1-3): EPEVTQTPSHQVTQMGQEVILRCVPISNHLYFYWYRQILGQKVEFLVSFYNNEISEKSEIFDDQFSVERPDGSNFTLKIRSTKLEDSAMYFCASSENTGNTIYFGEGSWLTVV.

The chain links TRBV5-6 to TRBJ1-6; D is undetermined. Trimming took 0 bases from V and 9 from J, leaving 13 bases between them. The length of the CDR3 is 15 residues. From germline, CDR1 is SGHDT and CDR2 YYEEEE. CDR3 DNA sequence: TGTGCCAGCAGCTTGGCGGGGATGGGCATTTCACCCCTCCACTTT. It encodes CASSLAGMGISPLHF.

Regarding this clone: One end of the junction varies from germline; a read error may be responsible. The DNA for the CDR3 is TGTGCCAGCAGCCTAGCCGGACAGGCAGGAAACACCATATATTTT. This gives the protein CASSLAGQAGNTIYF. V and J are TRBV7-8 and TRBJ1-3; 7 bases map to TRBD1. The CDR3 loop spans 15 amino acids. CDR1 SGHVS and CDR2 FQNEAQ come from the germline V gene.

The chain employs TRBV7-6 and TRBJ2-1; a possible D gene is TRBD2 (6 bases). Germline CDR1 reads SGHVS; CDR2 reads FNYEAQ. This CDR3 is built from 15 residues. The germline V and J ends were trimmed by 0 bases and 5 bases, with 11 bases remaining between them. The CDR3 here is CASSLARGTHNEQFF. The CDR3 DNA reads TGTGCCAGCAGCTTAGCCCGCGGGACCCACAATGAGCAGTTCTTC.

The chain uses TRBV11-3 and TRBJ1-2; TRBD1 is a possible D gene (6 bases). The CDR3 covers 12 residues. Germline assignment: CDR1 SGHNT and CDR2 YENEEA. Trimming took off 8 bases at V and 4 bases at J, with 11 bases between the two ends. The CDR3 DNA is TGTGCCAGCCCCAAGACAGGCTATGGCTACACCTTC. This translates into CASPKTGYGYTF.

V and J are TRBV23-1 and TRBJ1-6, with 7 nucleotides matching TRBD1. TRBV23-1 belongs to the ORF category, with a function that is uncertain. The CDR3 runs 20 residues. V gave up 2 bases and J gave up 1 base; unmatched junction bases: 14. CDR3 protein: CASSQQGGAFLESYNSPLHF. The CDR3 DNA follows: TGCGCCAGCAGTCAACAAGGGGGCGCATTCCTTGAGTCCTATAATTCACCCCTCCACTTT.

The genes are TRBV2 and TRBJ2-7; D is possibly TRBD1 (6 bases). This CDR3 comprises 13 residues. V was cut by 3 bases and J by 8 bases, with 14 bases left in between. Germline V lookup: CDR1 SNHLY, CDR2 FYNNEI. This CDR3 is CASSEGQWAKQYF. The DNA of the CDR3 is TGTGCCAGCAGTGAGGGACAATGGGCAAAGCAGTACTTC.

This chain's CDR3 is CASRTRSETQYF. CDR3 nucleotide sequence: TGTGCCAGCAGAACCAGGTCGGAGACCCAGTACTTC. This sequence joins TRBV2 and TRBJ2-5, with D unresolved. This CDR3 region has 12 residues. Per germline, CDR1 SNHLY and CDR2 FYNNEI. V lost 6 bases and J lost 5, with 10 bases in between.

This chain connects TRBV7-9 to TRBJ1-2; TRBD1 agrees at 7 bases. Germline V gene sequence: CDR1 SEHNR, CDR2 FQNEAQ (reference sequence). The CDR3 length is 14 residues. V lost 3 bases, J lost 0 bases, and 1 base stayed unmatched. CDR3 DNA: TGTGCCAGCAGCTTGAGGGGGCCTAACTATGGCTACACCTTC. Translated: CASSLRGPNYGYTF. Based on the CDR3 plus reference TRBV7-9 and TRBJ1-2, the full variable domain is DTGVSQNPRHKITKRGQNVTFRCDPISEHNRLYWYRQTLGQGPEFLTYFQNEAQLEKSRLLSDRFSAERPKGSFSTLEIQRTEQGDSAMYLCASSLRGPNYGYTFGSGTRLTVV.

This chain uses TRBV5-6 with TRBJ1-4, with TRBD1 identical over 8 bases. Germline V gives CDR1 SGHDT, CDR2 YYEEEE. Trimming cost V 0 bases and J 8 bases; bases outside gene matches: 6. The length of the CDR3 is 15 residues. The CDR3 DNA reads TGTGCCAGCAGCTTGGGCAGGGGGCGGAAGGAAAAACTGTTTTTT. Its protein product is CASSLGRGRKEKLFF.

This chain joins TRBV18 and TRBJ2-7; no clear D gene. CDR3 length: 14 amino acids. From germline, CDR1 is KGHSH and CDR2 LQKENI. Trimming cost V 0 bases and J 3 bases, with 9 bases left between them. CDR3 nucleotides: TGTGCCAGCTCACCACCGAACACCCACTACGAGCAGTACTTC. This translates into CASSPPNTHYEQYF.

The genes are TRBV5-4 and TRBJ1-6; D might be TRBD1 (6 bases). The germline CDR1 and CDR2 sequences are SGHNT and YYREEE (reference sequence). This CDR3 spans 14 amino acids. V lost 4 bases, J lost 4 bases, and 9 bases lay in between. The DNA for the CDR3 is TGTGCCAGCAGCGCACAGGGTTATAATTCACCCCTCCACTTT. Translation gives CASSAQGYNSPLHF.

This clone was recorded a few times. The chain joins TRBV7-9 to TRBJ1-2; no definite D call. The V end was cut by 5 bases, the J end by 1 base, with 14 bases between. This CDR3 has 15 amino acids. Germline V lookup: CDR1 SEHNR, CDR2 FQNEAQ (reference sequence). The CDR3 here is CASSPRWSDNYGYTF. CDR3 in DNA: TGTGCCAGCAGCCCCCGTTGGAGTGATAACTATGGCTACACCTTC. Full variable domain (outside the CDR3, taken from reference TRBV7-9 and TRBJ1-2): DTGVSQNPRHKITKRGQNVTFRCDPISEHNRLYWYRQTLGQGPEFLTYFQNEAQLEKSRLLSDRFSAERPKGSFSTLEIQRTEQGDSAMYLCASSPRWSDNYGYTFGSGTRLTVV.

The chain combines TRBV28 with TRBJ1-5; the D is unclear. V was shortened by 3 bases and J by 0 bases, with 12 bases between the two germline ends. There are 16 residues in the CDR3. CDR1 and CDR2 from the germline V gene are MDHEN and SYDVKM. CDR3 in amino acids: CASSFGLGLSNQPQHF. CDR3 sequence (DNA): TGTGCCAGCAGTTTCGGACTGGGCCTTAGCAATCAGCCCCAGCATTTT. The full variable domain, rest sourced from reference TRBV28 and TRBJ1-5, is DVKVTQSSRYLVKRTGEKVFLECVQDMDHENMFWYRQDPGLGLRLIYFSYDVKMKEKGDIPEGYSVSREKKERFSLILESASTNQTSMYLCASSFGLGLSNQPQHFGDGTRLSIL.

This clone has just one count. The J gene is TRBJ2-3, the V gene TRBV4-2; no definite D call. The CDR3 loop spans 15 amino acids. Trimming took 1 base from V and 4 from J, leaving 12 bases between them. Germline assignment: CDR1 LGHNA and CDR2 YNFKEQ. Here the CDR3 reads CASSQGGLRSDTQYF. The DNA for the CDR3 is TGTGCCAGCAGCCAAGGTGGCCTCAGGTCAGATACGCAGTATTTT.

The chain has TRBV30 and TRBJ1-4, with D maybe TRBD1 (5 bases). The CDR3 is 15 residues long. Deletions cut 4 bases from V and 2 bases from J, with 14 bases between. Per the germline V gene, CDR1 is GTSNPN and CDR2 is SVGIG (reference sequence). This CDR3 is CAWNFMGGTNEKLFF. The DNA of the CDR3 is TGTGCCTGGAATTTTATGGGGGGTACTAATGAAAAACTGTTTTTT.

The CDR3 DNA reads as TGTGCCAGCAGCCAAGATTTTCCATTGTTTCGGTCCCCCCGAGAGACCCAGTACTTC. It translates to CASSQDFPLFRSPRETQYF. J is TRBJ2-5 and V is TRBV3-1 (or the pseudogene TRBV3-2); D not certain. Trimming took off 0 bases at V and 4 bases at J, with 24 bases between the two ends. The CDR3 has 19 residues. Germline CDR1 reads LGHDT; CDR2 reads YNNKEL (reference sequence).

J is TRBJ2-7 and V is TRBV19, with a weak D call TRBD2 (6 bases). This CDR3 contains 12 residues. The germline V gene has CDR1 LNHDA and CDR2 SQIVND (reference sequence). Trimming shortened V by 10 bases and J by 4 bases, and 14 bases separated the two germline ends. This CDR3 is CATRTEGYEQYF. For the CDR3, the DNA is TGTGCCACTAGAACGGAGGGGTACGAGCAGTACTTC.